These 9 T cell receptor beta chains were all obtained from the same sample, sequenced in a study of T-cell reconstitution after alpha-beta-depleted transplantation in children. TCRbeta library preparation incorporated unique molecular identifiers. MiXCR, applied by TCRdb to the PCR reads, yields one record per CDR3 protein. Found here are hundreds of thousands of distinct CDR3 sequences, approximately 17% of them singletons; the top ten hold approximately 1.1%. This sample comprised PBMCs from the stem cell graft donor, obtained from the stem cell graft. These receptors all come from a human donor who donated a stem cell graft to a child with acute myeloid leukemia.

The chain joins TRBV6-2 or TRBV6-3 to TRBJ2-2, with D possibly TRBD2 on 7 matching bases. Germline CDR1 and CDR2: MNHEY and SVGEGT. V lost 10 bases, J lost 6 bases, and 21 bases lay in between. The CDR3 extends over 15 amino acids. CDR3 in DNA: TGTGCCACCAGGGGCTGGACTAGGATGGCCGGGGAGCTGTTTTTT. This translates into CATRGWTRMAGELFF.

This clonotype was seen ten or more times. This sequence joins TRBV20-1 and TRBJ1-1, with D maybe TRBD1 (6 bases). CDR3 length: 16 residues. Germline V CDR1 and CDR2: DFQATT, SNEGSKA (reference sequence). V was pared by 0 bases and J by 1 base, with 15 bases between. DNA of the CDR3: TGCAGTGCTAGAGATCCCGGGACACTAAGGAACACTGAAGCTTTCTTT. It is translated as CSARDPGTLRNTEAFF.

The chain joins TRBV7-3 to TRBJ2-6; a possible D gene is TRBD1 (5 bases). The V gene's germline CDR1 is SGHTA and CDR2 FQGTGA. V shed 1 base and J shed 1 base, with 14 bases lying between them. The CDR3 contains 18 residues. CDR3: CASSLSGNRPSGANVLTF. CDR3 bases: TGTGCCAGCAGCTTAAGCGGAAACAGGCCATCTGGGGCCAACGTCCTGACTTTC.

This clonotype was seen only a few times. CDR3 loop: CASSFEGMNTEAFF. CDR3 nucleotide sequence: TGTGCCAGCAGCTTTGAGGGAATGAACACTGAAGCTTTCTTT. This chain joins TRBV7-2 and TRBJ1-1; no clear D gene. This CDR3 is 14 amino acids long. Germline CDR1 reads SGHTA; CDR2 reads FQGNSA. Trimming shortened V by 3 bases and J by 0 bases, and 8 bases separated the two germline ends.

The chain links TRBV7-2 to TRBJ2-4, with no clear D. The CDR3 spans 14 residues. Trimming took off 2 bases at V and 0 bases at J, with 5 bases between the two ends. Germline CDR1 SGHTA, CDR2 FQGNSA. As DNA, the CDR3 is TGTGCCAGCAGCTTACCCGAAGCCAAAAACATTCAGTACTTC. Its protein product is CASSLPEAKNIQYF.

This clonotype was observed a handful of times. An end of the junction differs from the germline gene, which may be a read error. This chain links TRBV20-1 with TRBJ1-5, with D perhaps matching TRBD1 (5 bases). Per the germline V gene, CDR1 is DFQATT and CDR2 is SNEGSKA (reference sequence). The CDR3 covers 16 residues. The CDR3 DNA reads TGCTGTGCTAGAGATCGCGCAGGGATAGGCAATCAGCCCCAGCATTTT. Encoded protein: CCARDRAGIGNQPQHF.

Only a few counts were recorded for this clonotype. V and J are TRBV20-1 and TRBJ1-4, with a possible D match to TRBD1 (5 bases). Germline V gene sequence: CDR1 DFQATT, CDR2 SNEGSKA (reference sequence). The CDR3 contains 12 residues. V lost 6 bases, J lost 7 bases, and 12 bases lay in between. CDR3 DNA: TGCAGTGCGGTGCAGGGAAGTGAAAAACTGTTTTTT. Amino acids: CSAVQGSEKLFF.

The sample holds many counts of this clonotype. The CDR3 reads CASSSRLVGLETQYF. In DNA, the CDR3 is TGTGCCAGCAGTTCCCGACTAGTTGGCTTGGAGACCCAGTACTTC. The gene calls are TRBV27 and TRBJ2-5; D may be TRBD2 (6 bases). The germline V gene encodes CDR1 MNHEY and CDR2 SMNVEV (reference sequence). The germline V and J ends were trimmed by 4 bases and 5 bases, with 17 bases remaining between them. The length of the CDR3 is 15 residues.

This clonotype was seen at least ten times. The chain recombines TRBV24-1 with TRBJ1-2; D is ambiguous. CDR3 length equals 15 residues. Trimming cost V 4 bases and J 4 bases, with 15 bases left between them. Germline V lookup: CDR1 KGHDR, CDR2 SFDVKD. The chain's CDR3 is CATSDPVSSGYGYTF. CDR3 bases: TGTGCCACCAGTGACCCAGTATCCTCCGGCTATGGCTACACCTTC.